This TCR beta chain was sequenced during a study of blood T cells in healthy people across ages. CDR1 and CDR2 from the germline V gene are SGHRS and YFSETQ. This CDR3 is built from 16 residues. V shed 5 bases and J shed 2 bases, with 18 bases lying between them. Findings of the study overall: Whereas aged donors had fewer naive CD4+ cells, long-lived donors had more of them and higher diversity.

A sample-barcoded 5' primer and a J-beta primer mix were used in a second PCR of about 7 to 11 cycles. A single record per CDR3 protein comes from TCRdb applying MiXCR to the 5' RACE reads. The sample holds 550,000 to 650,000 distinct CDR3 sequences; roughly 31% are singletons and the top ten take 15% to 18%. This clonotype was detected ten times or more. Its antigen is unknown. This clonotype originated in a woman aged 80 or older in good health. The sample taken for sequencing was blood. This chain joins TRBV5-1 and TRBJ2-3; D may be TRBD1 or TRBD2 (5 bases each). The CDR3 DNA sequence: TGCGCCAGCAGACCGACCTCGGGGCTGATCACAGATACGCAGTATTTT. It yields the protein CASRPTSGLITDTQYF.